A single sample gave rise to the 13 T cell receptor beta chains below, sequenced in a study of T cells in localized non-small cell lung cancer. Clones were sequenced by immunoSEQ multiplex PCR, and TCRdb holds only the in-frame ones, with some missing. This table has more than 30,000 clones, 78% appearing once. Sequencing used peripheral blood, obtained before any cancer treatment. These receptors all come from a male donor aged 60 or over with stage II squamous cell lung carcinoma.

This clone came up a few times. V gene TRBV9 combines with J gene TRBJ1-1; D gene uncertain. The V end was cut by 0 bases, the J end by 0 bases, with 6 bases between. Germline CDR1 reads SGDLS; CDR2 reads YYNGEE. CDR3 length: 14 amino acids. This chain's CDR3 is CASSVGSMNTEAFF. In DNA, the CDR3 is TGTGCCAGCAGCGTAGGGAGCATGAACACTGAAGCTTTCTTT.

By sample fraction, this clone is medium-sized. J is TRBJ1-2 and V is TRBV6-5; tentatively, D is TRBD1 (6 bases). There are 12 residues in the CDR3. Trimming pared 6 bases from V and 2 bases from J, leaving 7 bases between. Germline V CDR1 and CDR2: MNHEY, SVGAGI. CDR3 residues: CASSTGNYGYTF. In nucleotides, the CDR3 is TGTGCCAGCAGCACAGGGAACTATGGCTACACCTTC.

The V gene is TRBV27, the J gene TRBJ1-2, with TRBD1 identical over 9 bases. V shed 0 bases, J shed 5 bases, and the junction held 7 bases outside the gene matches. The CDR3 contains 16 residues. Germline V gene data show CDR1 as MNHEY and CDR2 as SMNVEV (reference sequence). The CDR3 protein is CASSLSGQGRGYGYTF. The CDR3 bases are TGTGCCAGCAGTTTATCGGGACAGGGTCGGGGGTATGGCTACACCTTC.

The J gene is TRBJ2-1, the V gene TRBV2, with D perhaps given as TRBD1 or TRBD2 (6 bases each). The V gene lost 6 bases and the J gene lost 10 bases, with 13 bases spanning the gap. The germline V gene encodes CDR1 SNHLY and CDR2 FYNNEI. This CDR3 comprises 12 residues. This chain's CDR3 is CASSSRGVEQFF. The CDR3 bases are TGTGCCAGCAGCTCGAGGGGGGTAGAGCAGTTCTTC.

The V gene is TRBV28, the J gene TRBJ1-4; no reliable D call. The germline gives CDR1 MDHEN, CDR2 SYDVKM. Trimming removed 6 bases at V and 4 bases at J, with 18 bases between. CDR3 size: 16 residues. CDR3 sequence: CASSSHRSFYNEKLFF. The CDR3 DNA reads TGTGCCAGCAGCTCACACAGATCCTTTTATAATGAAAAACTGTTTTTT.

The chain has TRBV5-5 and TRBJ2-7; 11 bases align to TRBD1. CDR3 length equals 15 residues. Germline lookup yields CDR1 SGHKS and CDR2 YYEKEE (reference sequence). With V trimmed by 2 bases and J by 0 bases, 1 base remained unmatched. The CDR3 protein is CASSFGTGGSYEQYF. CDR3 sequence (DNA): TGTGCCAGCAGCTTCGGGACAGGGGGCTCCTACGAGCAGTACTTC. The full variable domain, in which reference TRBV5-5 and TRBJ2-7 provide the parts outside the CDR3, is DAGVTQSPTHLIKTRGQQVTLRCSPISGHKSVSWYQQVLGQGPQFIFQYYEKEERGRGNFPDRFSARQFPNYSSELNVNALLLGDSALYLCASSFGTGGSYEQYFGPGTRLTVT.

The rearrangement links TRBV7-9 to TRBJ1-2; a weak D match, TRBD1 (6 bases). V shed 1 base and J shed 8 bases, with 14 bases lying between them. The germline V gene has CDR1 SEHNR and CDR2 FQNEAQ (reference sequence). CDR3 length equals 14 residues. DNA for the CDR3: TGTGCCAGCAGCTTAGTACGGGACATCGGGGGCTACACCTTC. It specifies CASSLVRDIGGYTF.

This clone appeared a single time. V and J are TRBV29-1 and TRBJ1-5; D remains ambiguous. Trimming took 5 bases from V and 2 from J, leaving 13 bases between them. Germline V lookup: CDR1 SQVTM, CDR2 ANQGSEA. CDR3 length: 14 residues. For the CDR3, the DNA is TGCAGCGTTTCGGGGAGCTCTGGCAATCAGCCCCAGCATTTT. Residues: CSVSGSSGNQPQHF.

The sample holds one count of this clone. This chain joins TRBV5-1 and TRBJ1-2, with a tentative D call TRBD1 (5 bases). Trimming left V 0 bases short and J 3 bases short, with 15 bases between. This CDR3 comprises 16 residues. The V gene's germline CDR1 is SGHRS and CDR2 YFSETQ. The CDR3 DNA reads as TGCGCCAGCAGCTTGGTTGCAGGGCCAGTAGACTATGGCTACACCTTC. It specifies CASSLVAGPVDYGYTF.

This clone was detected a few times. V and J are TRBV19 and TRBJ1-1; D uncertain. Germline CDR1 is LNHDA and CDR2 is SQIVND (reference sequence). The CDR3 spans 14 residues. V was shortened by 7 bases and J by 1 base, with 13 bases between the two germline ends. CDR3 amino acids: CASTIGPSNTEAFF. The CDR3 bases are TGTGCCAGTACCATCGGACCGTCGAACACTGAAGCTTTCTTT.

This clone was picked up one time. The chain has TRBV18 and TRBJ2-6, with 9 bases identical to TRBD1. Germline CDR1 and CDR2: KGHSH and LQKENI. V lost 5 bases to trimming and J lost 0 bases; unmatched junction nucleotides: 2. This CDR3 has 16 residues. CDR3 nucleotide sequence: TGTGCCAGCTCAAGGGGACAGGGCTCTGGGGCCAACGTCCTGACTTTC. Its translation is CASSRGQGSGANVLTF.

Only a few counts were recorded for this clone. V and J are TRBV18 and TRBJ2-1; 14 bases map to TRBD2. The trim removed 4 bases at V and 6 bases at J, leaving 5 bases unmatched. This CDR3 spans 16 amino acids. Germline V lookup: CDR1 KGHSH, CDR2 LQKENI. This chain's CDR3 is CASSRGLAGVSNEQFF. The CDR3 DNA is TGTGCCAGCTCACGGGGACTAGCGGGAGTAAGCAATGAGCAGTTCTTC.

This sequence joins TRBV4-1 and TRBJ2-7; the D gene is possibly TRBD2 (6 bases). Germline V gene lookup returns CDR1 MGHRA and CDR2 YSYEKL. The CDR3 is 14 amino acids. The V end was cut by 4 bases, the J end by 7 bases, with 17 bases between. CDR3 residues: CASSLTGGVWEQYF. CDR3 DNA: TGCGCCAGCAGCCTTACCGGGGGAGTGTGGGAGCAGTACTTC.